This section outlines one T cell receptor (beta chain) sequence together with its context. This CDR3 spans 13 amino acids. V was shortened by 5 bases and J by 1 base, with 6 bases between the two germline ends. These data are taken from a study of blood T cell repertoires in COVID-19. Study details: Specimens from acute and convalescent COVID-19 originated in the United States, Italy and Spain. Nucleic acid was either cDNA or gDNA, and it came from T cells, B-cell-depleted T cells, or PBMCs.

Methods used by the authors: Amplification of reference gene primers was used by the study to estimate nucleated cell counts. The data were produced by immunoSEQ multiplex PCR, yet TCRdb's version contains in-frame clones alone and is incomplete. V and J calls and clone size are those listed in that table; D and trimming were worked out from the DNA. This sample yields about 150,000 clones, of which roughly four fifths are seen a single time; 13% to 15% belongs to the top ten. The sequencing sample was made of peripheral blood. The rearrangement uses TRBV12-3 or TRBV12-4 and TRBJ1-5; D gene uncertain. The sequence was obtained from a human donor with acute or convalescent COVID-19. The donor label of this sample is uncertain. CDR3 DNA sequence: TGTGCCAGCAGTCTAACGAGCAATCAGCCCCAGCATTTT. The encoded protein is CASSLTSNQPQHF.